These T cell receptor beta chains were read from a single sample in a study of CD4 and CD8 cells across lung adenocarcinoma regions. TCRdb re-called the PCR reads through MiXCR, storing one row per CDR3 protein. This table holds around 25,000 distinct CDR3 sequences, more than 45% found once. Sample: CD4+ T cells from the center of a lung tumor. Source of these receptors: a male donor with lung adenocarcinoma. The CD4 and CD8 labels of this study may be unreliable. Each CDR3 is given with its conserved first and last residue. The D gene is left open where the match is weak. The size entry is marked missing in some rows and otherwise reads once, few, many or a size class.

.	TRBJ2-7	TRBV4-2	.	CASSQEGASATNMQYF	TGTGCCAGCAGCCAAGAGGGCGCGTCCGCCACAAACATGCAGTACTTC
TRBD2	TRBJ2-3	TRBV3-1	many	CASSRAGGIIPDTQYF	TGTGCCAGTAGCAGAGCGGGAGGGATAATCCCAGATACGCAGTATTTT
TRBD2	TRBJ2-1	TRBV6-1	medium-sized	CASSPRTSGRVGEQFF	TGTGCCAGCAGCCCGAGGACTAGCGGGAGGGTAGGTGAGCAGTTCTTC
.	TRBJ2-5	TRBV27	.	CASSAGRGGCDKDTQYF	TGTGCCAGCAGTGCGGGGCGAGGAGGCTGTGACAAAGATACGCAGTACTTC
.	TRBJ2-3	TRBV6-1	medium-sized	CASSVESDTQYF	TGTGCCAGCAGTGTAGAGTCAGATACGCAGTATTTT
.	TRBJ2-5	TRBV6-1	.	CASSGMDSGWETQYF	TGTGCCAGCAGTGGGATGGACAGTGGGTGGGAGACCCAGTACTTC
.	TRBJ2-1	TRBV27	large	CASSSIDRFYNEQFF	TGTGCCAGCAGTTCTATCGACAGATTCTACAATGAGCAGTTCTTC
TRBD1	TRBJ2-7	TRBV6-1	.	CASSDGRQGLYEQYF	TGTGCCAGCAGTGACGGGCGACAGGGCCTATACGAGCAGTACTTC
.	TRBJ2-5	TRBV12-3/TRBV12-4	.	CASSPGRGFGETQYF	TGTGCCAGCAGTCCCGGGCGGGGTTTTGGCGAGACCCAGTACTTC
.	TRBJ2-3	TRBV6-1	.	CASTRAGEQYF	TGTGCCAGCACCCGGGCAGGGGAGCAGTATTTT
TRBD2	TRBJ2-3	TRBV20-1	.	CSATAWGEGTDTQYF	TGCAGTGCAACGGCATGGGGGGAGGGGACAGATACGCAGTATTTT
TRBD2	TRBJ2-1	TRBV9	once	CASSETSGRDGEQFF	TGTGCCAGCAGCGAGACTAGCGGGAGGGATGGTGAGCAGTTCTTC
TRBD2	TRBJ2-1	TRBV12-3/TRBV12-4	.	CASSFETSGFYNEQFF	TGTGCCAGCAGTTTTGAAACTAGCGGGTTCTACAATGAGCAGTTCTTC
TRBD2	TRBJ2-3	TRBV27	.	CASCPRGGGGGTDTQYF	TGTGCCAGTTGTCCCCGGGGGGGGGGGGGTGGCACAGATACGCAGTATTTT
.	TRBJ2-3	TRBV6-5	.	CASRYGGKGSDTQYF	TGTGCCAGCAGGTATGGGGGGAAGGGGTCAGATACGCAGTATTTT
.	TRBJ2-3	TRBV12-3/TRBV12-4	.	CAGSRGPGQDTQYF	TGTGCCGGCAGTCGGGGCCCGGGCCAAGATACCCAGTATTTT
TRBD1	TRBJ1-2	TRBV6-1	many	CASSKTGADYGYTF	TGTGCCAGCAGTAAAACAGGGGCGGACTATGGCTACACCTTC
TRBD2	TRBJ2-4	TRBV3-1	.	CASSQVGGVAKNIQYF	TGTGCCAGCAGCCAAGTTGGGGGGGTAGCCAAAAACATTCAGTACTTC
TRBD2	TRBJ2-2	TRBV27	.	CASTSLRGVNTDALFF	TGTGCCAGCACCTCACTCCGGGGGGTGAACACAGATGCGCTGTTTTTT
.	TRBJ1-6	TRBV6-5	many	CASSSRRNSPLHF	TGTGCCAGCAGTTCAAGAAGAAATTCACCCCTCCACTTT